This T cell receptor (beta chain) was identified in a study of read filtering for tumor transcriptome and immune sequencing. Study-level information: By R-ISS, stages I, II and III held approximately 8, 16 and 7 patients. TCR-mapped reads were about 3.5 to 11 million with IR-seq versus about 85 to 1,300 with RNA-seq.

The CDR3 contains 15 residues. Germline V gives CDR1 MNHEY, CDR2 SVGEGT. The J segment lost 3 bases and the V segment lost 6 bases, leaving 7 bases of the junction unmatched. The sample holds many counts of this clonotype. Its antigen is unknown. The study's findings and limits: Sorted CD138-negative bone marrow cells were not purified T cells.

From 300 to 400 ng of RNA, a library with molecular barcoded alpha/delta and beta/gamma adaptors was made. One entry per CDR3 protein, called by TCRdb with MiXCR from the reads. The repertoire holds about 38,000 distinct CDR3 sequences, with roughly 13% as singletons. The sequenced material came from a population of CD138-negative cells sorted from bone marrow. The genes are TRBV6-2 or TRBV6-3 and TRBJ2-1, with 8 nucleotides matching TRBD2. The source of this sequence is a donor aged 40 or older with multiple myeloma. In DNA, the CDR3 is TGTGCCAGCAGAATTAGCGGGACTAACTACAATGAGCAGTTCTTC. This encodes CASRISGTNYNEQFF.